Presented here are 25 T cell receptor beta chains from one specimen sequenced in a study of T cell changes during pregnancy in multiple sclerosis. The repertoire was sequenced with immunoSEQ multiplex PCR; TCRdb's copy has only in-frame clones and lacks some. The profile shows approximately 40,000 clones, around 94% of them singletons. The specimen was peripheral blood. Receptors originate from a female donor with multiple sclerosis, enrolled in a pregnancy study.

V and J are TRBV5-1 and TRBJ2-7, with 10 bases aligning to TRBD1. CDR1 and CDR2 from the germline V gene are SGHRS and YFSETQ. Trimming took 4 bases from V and 4 from J; bases not matched to a gene: 8. The CDR3 spans 15 residues. CDR3 region: CASSPSRTGGYEQYF. DNA for the CDR3: TGCGCCAGCAGCCCCTCCCGGACAGGGGGGTACGAGCAGTACTTC.

This clone occurred a few times. The chain has TRBV7-2 and TRBJ2-7; 8 bases fit TRBD1. This CDR3 spans 13 amino acids. CDR1 SGHTA and CDR2 FQGNSA come from the germline V gene. Trimming removed 5 bases from V and 5 bases from J; junction bases left unmatched: 5. CDR3 protein: CASSGRTGNEQYF. The CDR3 bases are TGTGCCAGCAGCGGTCGGACAGGGAACGAGCAGTACTTC. The whole variable domain, filled in from reference TRBV7-2 and TRBJ2-7, reads GAGVSQSPSNKVTEKGKDVELRCDPISGHTALYWYRQSLGQGLEFLIYFQGNSAPDKSGLPSDRFSAERTGGSVSTLTIQRTQQEDSAVYLCASSGRTGNEQYFGPGTRLTVT.

CDR3 loop: CASSEARGNQPQHF. The CDR3 DNA follows: TGTGCCAGCAGTGAAGCCAGGGGCAATCAGCCCCAGCATTTT. The rearrangement links TRBV2 to TRBJ1-5; a weak D match, TRBD1 (5 bases). CDR1 and CDR2 (germline): SNHLY, FYNNEI. Trimming removed 0 bases from V and 2 bases from J, with 5 bases in between. The CDR3 length is 14 residues. Complete variable domain (other parts from reference TRBV2 and TRBJ1-5): EPEVTQTPSHQVTQMGQEVILRCVPISNHLYFYWYRQILGQKVEFLVSFYNNEISEKSEIFDDQFSVERPDGSNFTLKIRSTKLEDSAMYFCASSEARGNQPQHFGDGTRLSIL.

The chain links TRBV6-6 to TRBJ2-4; D may correspond to TRBD1 or TRBD2 (6 bases each). The CDR3 has 16 residues. The germline V gene encodes CDR1 MNHNY and CDR2 SVGAGI (reference sequence). Trimming removed 0 bases at V and 12 bases at J, with 21 bases between. CDR3 DNA: TGTGCCAGCAGTTACTCGAGGGGGGACACCACTACGACTCAGTACTTC. This translates into CASSYSRGDTTTTQYF.

This chain links TRBV6-5 with TRBJ2-7, with D perhaps matching TRBD1 (6 bases). This CDR3 comprises 16 residues. CDR1 and CDR2 (germline): MNHEY, SVGAGI. V lost 0 bases to trimming and J lost 2 bases, with 14 bases between them. CDR3 bases: TGTGCCAGCAGTTACTCGCAGGGGCGCGTGACCTACGAGCAGTACTTC. This encodes CASSYSQGRVTYEQYF.

The chain joins TRBV12-5 to TRBJ2-1; perhaps D is TRBD1 or TRBD2 (5 bases each). The CDR3 runs 14 residues. Germline loops: CDR1 LGHNT, CDR2 FRNRAP. The ends were cut back, 5 bases at V and 12 bases at J, with 20 bases in the middle. Here the CDR3 DNA reads TGTGCTAGTGGTCCGGGCCGAGGGGCTTCTGGGCAGTTCTTC. Protein sequence: CASGPGRGASGQFF. Combining the CDR3 with reference TRBV12-5 and TRBJ2-1 gives the whole variable domain DARVTQTPRHKVTEMGQEVTMRCQPILGHNTVFWYRQTMMQGLELLAYFRNRAPLDDSGMPKDRFSAEMPDATLATLKIQPSEPRDSAVYFCASGPGRGASGQFFGPGTRLTVL.

V and J are TRBV13 and TRBJ2-7, with 7 bases fitting TRBD2. V shed 1 base and J 7 bases; nucleotides not matched to a gene: 13. Germline assignment: CDR1 PRHDT and CDR2 FYEKMQ (reference sequence). CDR3 length: 16 amino acids. In nucleotides, the CDR3 is TGTGCCAGCAGCTTAGCGGCTAGCGGTAGTGTCTTAGAGCAGTACTTC. Its translation: CASSLAASGSVLEQYF.

The rearrangement uses TRBV5-1 and TRBJ2-7, with 8 bases that match TRBD1. After removal of 3 bases from V and 1 base from J, the junction contained 6 bases not matched to a gene. CDR1 and CDR2 from the germline V gene are SGHRS and YFSETQ. The length of the CDR3 is 15 residues. Written as DNA, the CDR3 is TGCGCCAGCAGCTGGGGGGACAGGACTTCCTACGAGCAGTACTTC. Amino acids: CASSWGDRTSYEQYF.

The chain couples TRBV2 to TRBJ1-3, with D hard to call. The CDR3 is 17 amino acids. V lost 3 bases, J lost 0 bases, and 15 bases lay in between. Germline lookup yields CDR1 SNHLY and CDR2 FYNNEI. In DNA form, the CDR3 reads TGTGCCAGCAGTGAGAAGAGTGCACTGAGCTCTGGAAACACCATATATTTT. Its protein is CASSEKSALSSGNTIYF.

The rearrangement joins TRBV2 to TRBJ2-7; TRBD2 aligns across 10 bases. CDR1 is SNHLY and CDR2 is FYNNEI in the germline V gene. The CDR3 length is 14 residues. Germline trimming cut 10 bases from V and 1 base from J; bases unmatched to any gene: 7. CDR3 sequence: CAISSGRGSYEQYF. The CDR3 region has the DNA TGTGCCATCAGCAGCGGGAGGGGGTCCTACGAGCAGTACTTC.

J is TRBJ2-6 and V is TRBV6-4; D remains unclear. The CDR3 loop spans 13 amino acids. In germline, CDR1 is MRHNA, CDR2 SNTAGT. Trimming cost V 8 bases and J 0 bases, with 5 bases left between them. The CDR3 reads CASRNSGANVLTF. The CDR3 DNA is TGTGCCAGCCGGAACTCTGGGGCCAACGTCCTGACTTTC.

For this clone: One end of the junction varies from germline; a read error may be responsible. The CDR3 nucleotides read TGTGCCTGGAGTCCCGCGCAACTAGTAGGGTTT. Translation gives CAWSPAQLVGF. The chain carries TRBV30 and TRBJ1-1; D is unclear. The CDR3 extends over 11 amino acids. Germline CDR1 GTSNPN, CDR2 SVGIG (reference sequence).

The chain joins TRBV6-6 to TRBJ2-7, with 7 bases identical to TRBD1. This CDR3 region has 13 residues. V lost 6 bases and J lost 4; bases outside the gene matches: 6. Germline V gene sequence: CDR1 MNHNY, CDR2 SVGAGI (reference sequence). The CDR3 spells CASRGGASYEQYF. In DNA form, the CDR3 reads TGTGCCAGCAGAGGGGGCGCAAGTTACGAGCAGTACTTC.

V and J are TRBV7-9 and TRBJ2-2; D is unresolved. V gave up 2 bases and J gave up 3 bases, with 4 bases separating them. Germline V CDR1 and CDR2: SEHNR, FQNEAQ (reference sequence). The CDR3 is made up of 13 amino acids. CDR3 nucleotide sequence: TGTGCCAGCAGCTTAACTGACACCGGGGAGCTGTTTTTT. This gives the protein CASSLTDTGELFF.

This clone was picked up a small number of times. The J gene is TRBJ2-7, the V gene TRBV28; tentatively, D is TRBD1 or TRBD2 (6 bases each). The CDR3 totals 15 residues. CDR1 MDHEN and CDR2 SYDVKM come from the germline V gene. Trimming took 2 bases from V and 4 from J, leaving 15 bases between them. The CDR3 bases are TGTGCCAGCAGTTTAATGATGGGGGGCCCTTACGAGCAGTACTTC. Protein sequence: CASSLMMGGPYEQYF.

CDR3 loop: CASSFGGSSTDTQYF. The CDR3, as DNA: TGTGCCAGCAGTTTTGGCGGTTCTAGCACAGATACGCAGTATTTT. The J gene is TRBJ2-3, the V gene TRBV6-5; no definite D call. From germline, CDR1 is MNHEY and CDR2 SVGAGI. This CDR3 region has 15 residues. V was shortened by 4 bases and J by 0 bases, with 11 bases between the two germline ends.

In its sample, this clone was seen once. This chain uses TRBV25-1 with TRBJ2-1, with 9 bases lining up with TRBD1. This CDR3 comprises 15 residues. V dropped 4 bases and J dropped 2; count of bases not matched to a gene: 3. The germline gives CDR1 MGHDK, CDR2 SYGVNS. The DNA for the CDR3 is TGTGCCAGCAGTGGCCGGGACAGGGCCTACAATGAGCAGTTCTTC. Translated, it gives CASSGRDRAYNEQFF. The full variable domain, rest sourced from reference TRBV25-1 and TRBJ2-1, is EADIYQTPRYLVIGTGKKITLECSQTMGHDKMYWYQQDPGMELHLIHYSYGVNSTEKGDLSSESTVSRIRTEHFPLTLESARPSHTSQYLCASSGRDRAYNEQFFGPGTRLTVL.

This chain connects TRBV19 to TRBJ1-1; D possibly corresponds to TRBD1 (6 bases). This CDR3 is 13 amino acids long. Germline V CDR1 and CDR2: LNHDA, SQIVND (reference sequence). V lost 6 bases and J 1 base, leaving 9 bases between the germline ends. In DNA, the CDR3 is TGTGCCAGTAGCACGGGACAGAACACTGAAGCTTTCTTT. It specifies CASSTGQNTEAFF.

The chain links TRBV7-9 to TRBJ2-5, with 8 bases aligning to TRBD2. CDR3 length equals 15 residues. J lost 2 bases, V lost 5 bases, and 7 bases had no gene match. Germline loops: CDR1 SEHNR, CDR2 FQNEAQ (reference sequence). CDR3 in DNA: TGTGCCAGCAGCGAGCGGGAGCGGGAGCAAGAGACCCAGTACTTC. It specifies CASSEREREQETQYF.

The V call is TRBV7-9, the J call TRBJ2-5; D not certain. The CDR3 sequence is 11 residues long. Deletions cut 4 bases from V and 0 bases from J, with 0 bases between. Germline CDR1 and CDR2: SEHNR and FQNEAQ (reference sequence). The CDR3 sequence is CASSYQETQYF. CDR3 nucleotides: TGTGCCAGCAGCTACCAAGAGACCCAGTACTTC.

This clone has only a few counts. The chain joins TRBV7-3 to TRBJ2-2; the D gene is possibly TRBD1 (5 bases). This CDR3 is 13 amino acids long. The V and J ends lost 6 bases and 6 bases respectively, with 11 bases between them. Germline CDR1 reads SGHTA; CDR2 reads FQGTGA. The CDR3 is CASRSQGSGELFF. CDR3 nucleotides: TGTGCCAGCAGATCCCAGGGATCCGGGGAGCTGTTTTTT.

This chain joins TRBV6-4 and TRBJ1-2; tentatively, D is TRBD1 (5 bases). CDR1 is MRHNA and CDR2 is SNTAGT in the germline V gene. The CDR3 has 14 residues. V dropped 5 bases and J dropped 0 bases, with 10 bases sitting between them. The CDR3 sequence is CASSPTATNYGYTF. CDR3 nucleotides: TGTGCCAGCAGTCCGACAGCTACTAACTATGGCTACACCTTC.

The chain is built from TRBV2 and TRBJ1-5; no clear D. The CDR3 length is 15 residues. The germline V gene has CDR1 SNHLY and CDR2 FYNNEI. V lost 2 bases to trimming and J lost 2 bases, with 10 bases between them. CDR3 in amino acids: CASSESSMGNQPQHF. The CDR3 bases are TGTGCCAGCAGTGAAAGTAGCATGGGCAATCAGCCCCAGCATTTT. Full variable domain (missing parts from reference TRBV2 and TRBJ1-5): EPEVTQTPSHQVTQMGQEVILRCVPISNHLYFYWYRQILGQKVEFLVSFYNNEISEKSEIFDDQFSVERPDGSNFTLKIRSTKLEDSAMYFCASSESSMGNQPQHFGDGTRLSIL.

V usage is TRBV9 and J usage is TRBJ2-1; 8 bases align to TRBD2. V trimming: 0 bases; J trimming: 5 bases; junction bases outside the gene matches: 7. CDR1 and CDR2 from the germline V gene are SGDLS and YYNGEE. The length of the CDR3 is 16 residues. CDR3: CASSVGGLAANNEQFF. In DNA form, the CDR3 reads TGTGCCAGCAGCGTAGGTGGACTAGCAGCAAACAATGAGCAGTTCTTC. Drawing the rest from reference TRBV9 and TRBJ2-1, the complete variable domain is DSGVTQTPKHLITATGQRVTLRCSPRSGDLSVYWYQQSLDQGLQFLIQYYNGEERAKGNILERFSAQQFPDLHSELNLSSLELGDSALYFCASSVGGLAANNEQFFGPGTRLTVL.

The chain has TRBV18 and TRBJ1-2; tentatively, D is TRBD1 (6 bases). Between the trimmed V and J ends, which lost 0 bases and 2 bases, there was a span of 10 bases. CDR1 and CDR2 from the germline V gene are KGHSH and LQKENI. This CDR3 is built from 15 residues. CDR3 amino acids: CASSPPSRGNYGYTF. The CDR3 DNA reads TGTGCCAGCTCACCACCCTCCAGGGGAAACTATGGCTACACCTTC.